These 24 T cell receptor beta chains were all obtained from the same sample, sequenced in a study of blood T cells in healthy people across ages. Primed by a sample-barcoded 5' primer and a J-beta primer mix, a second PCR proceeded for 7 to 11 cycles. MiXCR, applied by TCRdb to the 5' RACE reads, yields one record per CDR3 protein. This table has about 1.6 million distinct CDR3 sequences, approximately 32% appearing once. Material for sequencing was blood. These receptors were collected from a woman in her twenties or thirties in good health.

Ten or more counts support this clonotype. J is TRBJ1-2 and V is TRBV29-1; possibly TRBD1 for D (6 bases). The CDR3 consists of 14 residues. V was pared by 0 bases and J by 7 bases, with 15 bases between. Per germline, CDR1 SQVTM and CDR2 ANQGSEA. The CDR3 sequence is CSVEDGRGGGGYTF. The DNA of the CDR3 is TGCAGCGTTGAAGATGGCAGGGGAGGAGGTGGCTACACCTTC.

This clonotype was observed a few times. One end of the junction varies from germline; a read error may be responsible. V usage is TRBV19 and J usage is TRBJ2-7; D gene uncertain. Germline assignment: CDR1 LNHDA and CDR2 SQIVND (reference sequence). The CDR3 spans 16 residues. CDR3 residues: CASSIDPADNSYGQYF. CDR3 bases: TGTGCCAGTAGTATAGACCCCGCGGATAACTCCTACGGGCAGTACTTC.

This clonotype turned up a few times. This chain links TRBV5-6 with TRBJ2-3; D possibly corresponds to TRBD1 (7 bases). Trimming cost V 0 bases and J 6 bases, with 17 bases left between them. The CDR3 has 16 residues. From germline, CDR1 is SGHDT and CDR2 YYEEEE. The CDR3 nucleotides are TGTGCCAGCAGCTTGGGCCCCGACAGGGAGGTGGATACGCAGTATTTT. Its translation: CASSLGPDREVDTQYF.

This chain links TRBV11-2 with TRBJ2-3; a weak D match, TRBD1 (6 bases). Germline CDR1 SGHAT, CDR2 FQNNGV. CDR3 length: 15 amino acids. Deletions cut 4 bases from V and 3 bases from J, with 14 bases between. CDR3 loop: CASSSHRQVTDTQYF. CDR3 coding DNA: TGTGCCAGCAGCTCCCACCGACAGGTTACAGATACGCAGTATTTT.

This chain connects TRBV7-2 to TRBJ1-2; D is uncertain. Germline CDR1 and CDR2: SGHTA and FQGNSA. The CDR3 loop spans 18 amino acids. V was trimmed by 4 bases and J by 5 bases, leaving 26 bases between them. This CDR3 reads CASSSVSQSYSFYYGYTF. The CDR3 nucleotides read TGTGCCAGCAGCTCTGTGTCCCAGAGTTACTCTTTTTATTATGGCTACACCTTC.

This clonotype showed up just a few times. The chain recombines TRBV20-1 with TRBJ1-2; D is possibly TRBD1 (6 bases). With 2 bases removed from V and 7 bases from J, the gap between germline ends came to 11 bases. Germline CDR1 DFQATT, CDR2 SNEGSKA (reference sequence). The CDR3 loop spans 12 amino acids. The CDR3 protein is CSARSGGAGYTF. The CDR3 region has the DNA TGCAGTGCTAGATCGGGGGGGGCTGGCTACACCTTC.

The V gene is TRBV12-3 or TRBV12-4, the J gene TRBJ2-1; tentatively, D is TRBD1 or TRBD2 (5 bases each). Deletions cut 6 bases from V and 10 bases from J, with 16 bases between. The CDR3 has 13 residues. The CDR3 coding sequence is TGTGCCAGCAGATCCCCGGGACCTTGGGAGCAGTTCTTC. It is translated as CASRSPGPWEQFF.

The CDR3: CASSQVFRDNEQYF. The CDR3 DNA reads as TGCGCCAGCAGCCAAGTGTTCAGGGACAACGAGCAGTACTTC. The rearrangement joins TRBV4-1 to TRBJ2-7; maybe TRBD1 (6 bases). CDR1 is MGHRA and CDR2 is YSYEKL in the germline V gene. Trimming left V 1 base short and J 5 bases short, with 12 bases between. This CDR3 has 14 amino acids.

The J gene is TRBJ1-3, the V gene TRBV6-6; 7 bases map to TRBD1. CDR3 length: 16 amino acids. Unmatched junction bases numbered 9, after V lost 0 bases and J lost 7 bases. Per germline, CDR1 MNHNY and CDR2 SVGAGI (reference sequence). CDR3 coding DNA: TGTGCCAGCAGTTACTCGATCTGGACAGGACCTAACACCATATATTTT. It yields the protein CASSYSIWTGPNTIYF.

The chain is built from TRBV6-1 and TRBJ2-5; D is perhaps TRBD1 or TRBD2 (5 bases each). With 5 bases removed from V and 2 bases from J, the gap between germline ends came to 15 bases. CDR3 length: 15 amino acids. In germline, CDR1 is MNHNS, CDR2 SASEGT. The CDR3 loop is CASSISTGTQETQYF. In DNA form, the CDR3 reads TGTGCCAGCAGTATTTCGACCGGGACGCAAGAGACCCAGTACTTC.

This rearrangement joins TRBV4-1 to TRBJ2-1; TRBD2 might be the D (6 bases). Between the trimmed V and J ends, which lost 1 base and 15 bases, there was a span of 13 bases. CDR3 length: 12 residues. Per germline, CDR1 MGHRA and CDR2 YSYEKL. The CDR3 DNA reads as TGCGCCAGCAGCCAAGCGACTAGGAGCAGGTTCTTC. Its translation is CASSQATRSRFF.

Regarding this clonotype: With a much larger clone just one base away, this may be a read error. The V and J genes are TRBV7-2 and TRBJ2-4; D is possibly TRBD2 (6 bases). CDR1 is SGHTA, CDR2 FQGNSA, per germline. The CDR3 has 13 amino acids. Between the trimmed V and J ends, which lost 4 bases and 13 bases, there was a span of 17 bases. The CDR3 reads CASSSLATDKQYF. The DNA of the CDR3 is TGTGCCAGCAGCTCGCTAGCGACGGACAAGCAGTACTTC. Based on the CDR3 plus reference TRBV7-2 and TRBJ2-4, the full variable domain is GAGVSQSPSNKVTEKGKDVELRCDPISGHTALYWYRQSLGQGLEFLIYFQGNSAPDKSGLPSDRFSAERTGGSVSTLTIQRTQQEDSAVYLCASSSLATDKQYFGAGTRLSVL.

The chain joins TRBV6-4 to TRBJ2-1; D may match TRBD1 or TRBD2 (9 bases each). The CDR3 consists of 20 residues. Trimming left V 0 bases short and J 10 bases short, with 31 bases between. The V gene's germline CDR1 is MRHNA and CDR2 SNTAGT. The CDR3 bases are TGTGCCAGCAGTGACTCGACACGACAGGGGGTGTTAAGCGGGAGGCGCGAGCAGTTCTTC. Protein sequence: CASSDSTRQGVLSGRREQFF.

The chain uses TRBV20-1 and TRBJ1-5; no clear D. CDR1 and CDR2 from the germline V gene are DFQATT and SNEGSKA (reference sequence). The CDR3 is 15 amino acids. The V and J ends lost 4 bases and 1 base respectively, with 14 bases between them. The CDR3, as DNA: TGCAGTGCTACCCCAGCGGGAAAGAGCAATCAGCCCCAGCATTTT. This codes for CSATPAGKSNQPQHF.

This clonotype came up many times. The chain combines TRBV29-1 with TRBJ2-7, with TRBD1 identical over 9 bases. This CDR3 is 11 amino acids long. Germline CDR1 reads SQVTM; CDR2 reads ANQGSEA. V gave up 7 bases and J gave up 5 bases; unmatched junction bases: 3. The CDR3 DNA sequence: TGCAGCGGTCGGACAGGGGACGAGCAGTACTTC. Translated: CSGRTGDEQYF.

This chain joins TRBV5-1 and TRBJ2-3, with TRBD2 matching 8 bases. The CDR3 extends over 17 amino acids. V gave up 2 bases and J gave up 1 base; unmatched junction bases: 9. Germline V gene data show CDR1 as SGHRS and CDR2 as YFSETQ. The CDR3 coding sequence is TGCGCCAGCAGCTTAGTTGGCGGGGGGCGTGGCACAGATACGCAGTATTTT. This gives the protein CASSLVGGGRGTDTQYF.

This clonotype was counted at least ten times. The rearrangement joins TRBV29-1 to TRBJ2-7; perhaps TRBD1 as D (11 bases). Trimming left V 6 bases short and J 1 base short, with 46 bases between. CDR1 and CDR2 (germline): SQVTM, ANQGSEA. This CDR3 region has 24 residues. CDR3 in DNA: TGCAGCGTAACATCAGGTGGCGGGGACAGGGGGAGACGAAGCCCGGGACTAGCGTCCTACGAGCAGTACTTC. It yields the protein CSVTSGGGDRGRRSPGLASYEQYF.

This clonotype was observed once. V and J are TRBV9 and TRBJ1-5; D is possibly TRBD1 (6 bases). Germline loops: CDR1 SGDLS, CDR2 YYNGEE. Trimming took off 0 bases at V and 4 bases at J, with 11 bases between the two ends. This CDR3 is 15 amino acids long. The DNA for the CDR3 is TGTGCCAGCAGCGTAGATACAGGGCGGAATCAGCCCCAGCATTTT. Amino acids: CASSVDTGRNQPQHF.

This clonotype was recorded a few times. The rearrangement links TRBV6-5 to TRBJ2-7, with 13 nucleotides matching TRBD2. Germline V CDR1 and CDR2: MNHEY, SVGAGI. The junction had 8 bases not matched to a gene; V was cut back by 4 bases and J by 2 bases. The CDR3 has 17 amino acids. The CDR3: CASSSRTSGSTTYEQYF. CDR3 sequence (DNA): TGTGCCAGCAGTTCACGGACTAGCGGGAGCACGACCTACGAGCAGTACTTC.

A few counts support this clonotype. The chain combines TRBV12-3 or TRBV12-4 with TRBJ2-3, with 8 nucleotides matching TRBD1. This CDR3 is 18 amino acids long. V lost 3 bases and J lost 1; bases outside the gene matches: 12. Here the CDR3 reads CASSFRSRGQGGTDTQYF. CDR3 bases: TGTGCCAGCAGTTTTAGATCCAGAGGACAGGGAGGCACAGATACGCAGTATTTT.

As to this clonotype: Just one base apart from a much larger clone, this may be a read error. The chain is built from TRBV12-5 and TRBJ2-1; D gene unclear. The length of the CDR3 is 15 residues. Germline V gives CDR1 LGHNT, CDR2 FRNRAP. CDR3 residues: CASGLVSRGLNGQFF. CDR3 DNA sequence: TGTGCTAGTGGTTTGGTGTCTCGCGGTCTCAATGGGCAGTTCTTC.

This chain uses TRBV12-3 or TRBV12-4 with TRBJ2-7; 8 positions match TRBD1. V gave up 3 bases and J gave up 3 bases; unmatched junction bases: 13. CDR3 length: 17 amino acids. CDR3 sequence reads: CASSFWAGGFGLYEQYF. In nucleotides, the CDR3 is TGTGCCAGCAGTTTTTGGGCAGGGGGCTTTGGTCTCTACGAGCAGTACTTC.

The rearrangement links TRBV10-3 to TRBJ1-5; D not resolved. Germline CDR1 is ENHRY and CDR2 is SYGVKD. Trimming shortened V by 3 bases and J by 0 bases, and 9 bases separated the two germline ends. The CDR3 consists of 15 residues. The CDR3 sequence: CAISDVSYSNQPQHF. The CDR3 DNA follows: TGTGCCATCAGTGACGTCTCCTATAGCAATCAGCCCCAGCATTTT.

In DNA form, the CDR3 reads TGCGCCAGCAGCGACGCCCCGGGACCCTCTGGAAACACCATATATTTT. Translated, it gives CASSDAPGPSGNTIYF. This chain links TRBV5-1 with TRBJ1-3; TRBD1 might be the D (5 bases). Germline assignment: CDR1 SGHRS and CDR2 YFSETQ. The V end was cut by 4 bases, the J end by 0 bases, with 14 bases between. This CDR3 has 16 amino acids.